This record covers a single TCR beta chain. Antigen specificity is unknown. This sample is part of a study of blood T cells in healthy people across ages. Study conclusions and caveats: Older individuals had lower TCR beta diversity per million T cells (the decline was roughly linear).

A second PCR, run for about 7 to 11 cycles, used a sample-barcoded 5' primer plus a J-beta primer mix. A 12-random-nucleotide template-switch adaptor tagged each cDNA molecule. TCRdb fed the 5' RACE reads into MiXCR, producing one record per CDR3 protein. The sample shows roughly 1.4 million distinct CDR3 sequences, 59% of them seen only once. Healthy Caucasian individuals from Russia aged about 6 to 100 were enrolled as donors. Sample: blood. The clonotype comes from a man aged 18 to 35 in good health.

The CDR3 sequence: CSVRNIEQFF. The CDR3 coding sequence is TGCAGCGTCAGAAACATTGAGCAGTTCTTC. The chain employs TRBV29-1 and TRBJ2-1; D ambiguous. V dropped 6 bases and J dropped 9 bases, with 9 bases sitting between them. Germline-derived CDR1 and CDR2 are SQVTM and ANQGSEA. The length of the CDR3 is 10 residues.